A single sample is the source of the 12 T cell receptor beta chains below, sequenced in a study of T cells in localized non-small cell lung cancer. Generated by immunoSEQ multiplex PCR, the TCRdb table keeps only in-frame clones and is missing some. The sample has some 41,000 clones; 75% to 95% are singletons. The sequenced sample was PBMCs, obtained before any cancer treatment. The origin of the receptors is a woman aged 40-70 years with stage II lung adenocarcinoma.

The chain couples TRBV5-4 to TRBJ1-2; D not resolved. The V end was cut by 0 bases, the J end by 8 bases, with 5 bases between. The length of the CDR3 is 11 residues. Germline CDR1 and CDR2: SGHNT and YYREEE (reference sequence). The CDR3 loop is CASSLGGGYTF. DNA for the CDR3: TGTGCCAGCAGCTTGGGGGGAGGCTACACCTTC.

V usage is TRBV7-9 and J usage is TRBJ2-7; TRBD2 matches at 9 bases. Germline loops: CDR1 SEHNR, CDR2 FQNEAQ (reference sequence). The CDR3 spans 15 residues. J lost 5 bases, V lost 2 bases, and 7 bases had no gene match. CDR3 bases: TGTGCCAGCAGCTTACTGATAGCGGGAGCCGACGAGCAGTACTTC. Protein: CASSLLIAGADEQYF.

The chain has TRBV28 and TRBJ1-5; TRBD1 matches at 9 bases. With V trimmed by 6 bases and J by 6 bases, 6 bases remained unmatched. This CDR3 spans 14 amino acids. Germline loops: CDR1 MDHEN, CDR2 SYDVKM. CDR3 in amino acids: CASSSLQGAQPQHF. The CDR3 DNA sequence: TGTGCCAGCAGCTCACTACAGGGGGCTCAGCCCCAGCATTTT.

The CDR3 DNA sequence: TGTGCCAGCAGCCCAGACGGAAACTATGGCTACACCTTC. Amino acids: CASSPDGNYGYTF. The genes are TRBV14 and TRBJ1-2; no firm D call. The germline V gene has CDR1 SGHDN and CDR2 FVKESK. The CDR3 spans 13 residues. V lost 4 bases and J 2 bases, leaving 8 bases between the germline ends.

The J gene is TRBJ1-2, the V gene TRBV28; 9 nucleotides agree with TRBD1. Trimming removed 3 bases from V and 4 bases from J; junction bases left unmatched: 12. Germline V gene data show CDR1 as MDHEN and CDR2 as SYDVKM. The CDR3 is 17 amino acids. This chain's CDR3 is CASSFAGQGRGSYGYTF. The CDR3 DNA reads TGTGCCAGCAGTTTCGCCGGACAGGGGCGCGGGAGCTATGGCTACACCTTC.

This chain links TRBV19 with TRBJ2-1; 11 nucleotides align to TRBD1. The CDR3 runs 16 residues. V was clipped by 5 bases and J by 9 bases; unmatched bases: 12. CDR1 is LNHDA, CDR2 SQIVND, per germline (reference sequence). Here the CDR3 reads CASSYRAGQGAGEQFF. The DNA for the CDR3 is TGTGCCAGTAGTTATCGGGCCGGACAGGGGGCAGGTGAGCAGTTCTTC.

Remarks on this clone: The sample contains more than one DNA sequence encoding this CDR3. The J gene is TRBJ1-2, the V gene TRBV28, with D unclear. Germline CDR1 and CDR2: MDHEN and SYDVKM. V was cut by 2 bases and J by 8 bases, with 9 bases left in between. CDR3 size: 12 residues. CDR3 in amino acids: CASSLLGNGYTF. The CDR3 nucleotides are TGTGCCAGCAGTTTACTGGGTAACGGCTACACCTTC.

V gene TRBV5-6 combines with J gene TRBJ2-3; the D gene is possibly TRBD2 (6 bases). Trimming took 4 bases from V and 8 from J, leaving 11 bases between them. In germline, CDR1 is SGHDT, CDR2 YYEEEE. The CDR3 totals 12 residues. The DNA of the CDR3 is TGTGCCAGCAGCCAGGAGGGAGGTACGCAGTATTTT. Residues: CASSQEGGTQYF.

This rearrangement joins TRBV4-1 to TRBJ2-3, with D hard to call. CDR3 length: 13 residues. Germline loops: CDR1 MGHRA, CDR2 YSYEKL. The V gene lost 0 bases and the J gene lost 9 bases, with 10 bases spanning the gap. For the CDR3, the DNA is TGCGCCAGCAGCCAAGATCTGTCTAGGACGCAGTATTTT. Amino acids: CASSQDLSRTQYF.

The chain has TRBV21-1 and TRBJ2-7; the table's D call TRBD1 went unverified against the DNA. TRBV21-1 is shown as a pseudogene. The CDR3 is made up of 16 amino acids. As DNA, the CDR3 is TGTGCCAGCAGCAAAAGTCTGGGCGTTCAACCCTACGAGCAGTACTTC. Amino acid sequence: CASSKSLGVQPYEQYF.

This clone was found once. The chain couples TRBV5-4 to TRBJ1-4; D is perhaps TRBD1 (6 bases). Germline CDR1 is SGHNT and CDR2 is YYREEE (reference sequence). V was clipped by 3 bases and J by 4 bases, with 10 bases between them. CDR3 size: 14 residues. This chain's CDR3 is CASSSDRYNEKLFF. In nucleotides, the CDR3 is TGTGCCAGCAGCTCCGACAGGTATAATGAAAAACTGTTTTTT.

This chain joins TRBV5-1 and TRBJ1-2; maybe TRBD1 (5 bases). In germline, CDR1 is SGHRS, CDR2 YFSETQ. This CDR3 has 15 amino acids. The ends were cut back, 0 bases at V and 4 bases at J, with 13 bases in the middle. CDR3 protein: CASSLDLGQAYGYTF. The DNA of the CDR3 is TGCGCCAGCAGCTTGGATCTGGGGCAAGCCTATGGCTACACCTTC.